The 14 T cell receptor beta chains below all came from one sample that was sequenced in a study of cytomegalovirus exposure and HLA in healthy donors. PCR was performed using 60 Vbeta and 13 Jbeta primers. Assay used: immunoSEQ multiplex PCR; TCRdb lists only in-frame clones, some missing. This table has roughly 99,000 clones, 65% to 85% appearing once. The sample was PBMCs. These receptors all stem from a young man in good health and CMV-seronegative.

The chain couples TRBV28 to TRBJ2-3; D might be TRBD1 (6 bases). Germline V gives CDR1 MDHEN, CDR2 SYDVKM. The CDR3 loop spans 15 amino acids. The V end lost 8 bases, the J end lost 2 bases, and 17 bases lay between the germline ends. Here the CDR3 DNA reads TGTGCCAGCGGGGAAACAGGGCAGATCACAGATACGCAGTATTTT. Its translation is CASGETGQITDTQYF.

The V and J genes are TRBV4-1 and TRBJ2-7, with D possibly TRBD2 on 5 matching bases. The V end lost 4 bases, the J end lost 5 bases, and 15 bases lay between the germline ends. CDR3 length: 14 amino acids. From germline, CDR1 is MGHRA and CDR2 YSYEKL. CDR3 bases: TGCGCCAGCAGCCCCGGGGTCCGGGAAGACGAGCAGTACTTC. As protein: CASSPGVREDEQYF.

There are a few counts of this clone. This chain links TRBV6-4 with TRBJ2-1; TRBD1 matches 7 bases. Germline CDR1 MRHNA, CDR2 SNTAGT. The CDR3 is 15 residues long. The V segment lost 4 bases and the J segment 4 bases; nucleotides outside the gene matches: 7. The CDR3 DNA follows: TGTGCCAGCAGTGCCCAAACAGGGGATTACAATGAGCAGTTCTTC. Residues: CASSAQTGDYNEQFF.

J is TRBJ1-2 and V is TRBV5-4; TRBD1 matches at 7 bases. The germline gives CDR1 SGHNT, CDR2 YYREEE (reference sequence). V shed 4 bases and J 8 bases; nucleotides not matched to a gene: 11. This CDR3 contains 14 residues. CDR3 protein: CASSANTGVVGYTF. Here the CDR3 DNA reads TGTGCCAGCAGCGCGAACACAGGGGTAGTAGGCTACACCTTC. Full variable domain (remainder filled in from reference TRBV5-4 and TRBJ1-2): ETGVTQSPTHLIKTRGQQVTLRCSSQSGHNTVSWYQQALGQGPQFIFQYYREEENGRGNFPPRFSGLQFPNYSSELNVNALELDDSALYLCASSANTGVVGYTFGSGTRLTVV.

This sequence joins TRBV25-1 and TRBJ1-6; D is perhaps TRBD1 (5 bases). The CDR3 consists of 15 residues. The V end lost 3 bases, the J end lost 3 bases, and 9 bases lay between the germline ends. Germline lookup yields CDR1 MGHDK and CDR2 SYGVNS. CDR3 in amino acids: CASSDVGGYNSPLHF. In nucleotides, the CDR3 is TGTGCCAGCAGTGACGTGGGGGGCTATAATTCACCCCTCCACTTT. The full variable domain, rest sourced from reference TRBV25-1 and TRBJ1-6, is EADIYQTPRYLVIGTGKKITLECSQTMGHDKMYWYQQDPGMELHLIHYSYGVNSTEKGDLSSESTVSRIRTEHFPLTLESARPSHTSQYLCASSDVGGYNSPLHFGNGTRLTVT.

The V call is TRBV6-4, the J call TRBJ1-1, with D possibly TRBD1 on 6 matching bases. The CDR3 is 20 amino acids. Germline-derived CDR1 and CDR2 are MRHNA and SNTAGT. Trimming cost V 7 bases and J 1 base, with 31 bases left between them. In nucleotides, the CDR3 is TGTGCCAGCATGGGATGGCGCGAACGGACAGCTCGAGAACGGAACACTGAAGCTTTCTTT. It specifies CASMGWRERTARERNTEAFF.

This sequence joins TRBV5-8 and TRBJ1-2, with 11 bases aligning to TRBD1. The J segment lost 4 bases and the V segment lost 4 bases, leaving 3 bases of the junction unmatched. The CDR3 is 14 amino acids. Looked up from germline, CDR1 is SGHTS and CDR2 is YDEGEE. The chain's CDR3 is CASSRDRGGYGYTF. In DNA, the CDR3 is TGTGCCAGCAGCCGGGACAGGGGGGGCTATGGCTACACCTTC.

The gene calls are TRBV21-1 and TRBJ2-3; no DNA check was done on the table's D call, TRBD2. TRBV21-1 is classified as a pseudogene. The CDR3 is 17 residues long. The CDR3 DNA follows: TGTGCCAGCAGCAAAGCGCTACAGCGGGGCGGCACAGATACGCAGTATTTT. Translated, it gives CASSKALQRGGTDTQYF.

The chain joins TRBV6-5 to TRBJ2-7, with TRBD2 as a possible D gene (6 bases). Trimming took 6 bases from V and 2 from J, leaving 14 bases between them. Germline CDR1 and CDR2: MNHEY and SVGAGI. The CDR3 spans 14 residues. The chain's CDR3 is CASSIGTAAYEQYF. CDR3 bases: TGTGCCAGCAGCATTGGGACTGCTGCCTACGAGCAGTACTTC.

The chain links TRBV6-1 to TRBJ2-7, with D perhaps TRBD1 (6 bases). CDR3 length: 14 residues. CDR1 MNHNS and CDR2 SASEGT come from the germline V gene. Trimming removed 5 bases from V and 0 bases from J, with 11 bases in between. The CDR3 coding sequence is TGTGCCAGCAGTCCAGGACAGAGCTCCTACGAGCAGTACTTC. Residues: CASSPGQSSYEQYF.

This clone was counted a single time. The CDR3 nucleotides read TGTGCCAGAAGCTTGGCGGGGGGGCCCTACGAGCAGTACTTC. It translates to CARSLAGGPYEQYF. V is TRBV7-5 and J is TRBJ2-7; TRBD2, the table's D call, was not compared with the DNA. TRBV7-5 is flagged as a pseudogene. This CDR3 contains 14 residues.

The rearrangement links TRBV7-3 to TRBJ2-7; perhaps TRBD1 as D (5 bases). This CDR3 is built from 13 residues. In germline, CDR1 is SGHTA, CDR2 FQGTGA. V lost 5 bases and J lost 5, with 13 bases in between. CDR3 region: CASSHQGNHEQYF. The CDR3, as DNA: TGTGCCAGCAGCCATCAGGGTAACCACGAGCAGTACTTC.

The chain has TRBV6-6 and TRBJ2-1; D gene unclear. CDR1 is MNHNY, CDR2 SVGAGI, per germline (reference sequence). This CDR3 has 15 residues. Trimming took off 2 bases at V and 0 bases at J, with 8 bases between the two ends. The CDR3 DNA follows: TGTGCCAGCAGTTACCGCGCGGACTCCTACAATGAGCAGTTCTTC. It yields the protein CASSYRADSYNEQFF.

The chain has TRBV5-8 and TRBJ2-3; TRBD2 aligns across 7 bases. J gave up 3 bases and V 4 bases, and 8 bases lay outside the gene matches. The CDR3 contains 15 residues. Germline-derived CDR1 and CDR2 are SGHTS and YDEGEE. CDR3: CASSGEGRTTDTQYF. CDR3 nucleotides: TGTGCCAGCAGCGGGGAGGGGCGGACGACAGATACGCAGTATTTT.